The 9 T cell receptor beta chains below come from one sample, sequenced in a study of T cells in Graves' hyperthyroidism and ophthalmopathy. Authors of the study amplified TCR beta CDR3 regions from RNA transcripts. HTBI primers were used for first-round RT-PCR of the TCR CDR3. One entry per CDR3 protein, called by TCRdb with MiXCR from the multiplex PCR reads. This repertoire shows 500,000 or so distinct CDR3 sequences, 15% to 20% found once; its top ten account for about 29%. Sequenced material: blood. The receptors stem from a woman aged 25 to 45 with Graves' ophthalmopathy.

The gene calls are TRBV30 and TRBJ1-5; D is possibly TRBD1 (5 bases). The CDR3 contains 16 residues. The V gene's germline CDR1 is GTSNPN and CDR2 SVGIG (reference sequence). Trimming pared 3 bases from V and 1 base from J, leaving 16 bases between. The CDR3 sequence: CAWSGGTVLSNQPQHF. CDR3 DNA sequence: TGTGCCTGGAGCGGCGGGACCGTTTTGAGCAATCAGCCCCAGCATTTT.

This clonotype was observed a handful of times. The CDR3 nucleotides read TGTGCCAGCAGCGTACAGGGTTATCAGCCCCAGCATTTT. This codes for CASSVQGYQPQHF. The chain carries TRBV28 and TRBJ1-5; a possible D gene is TRBD1 (6 bases). There are 13 residues in the CDR3. Deletions cut 6 bases from V and 5 bases from J, with 11 bases between. Germline-derived CDR1 and CDR2 are MDHEN and SYDVKM.

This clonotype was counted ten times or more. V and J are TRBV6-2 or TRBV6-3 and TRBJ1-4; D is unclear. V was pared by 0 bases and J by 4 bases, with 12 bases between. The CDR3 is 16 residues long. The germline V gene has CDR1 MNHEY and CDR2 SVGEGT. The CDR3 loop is CASSYSSAGDNEKLFF. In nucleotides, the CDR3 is TGTGCCAGCAGTTACTCCTCGGCGGGAGATAATGAAAAACTGTTTTTT.

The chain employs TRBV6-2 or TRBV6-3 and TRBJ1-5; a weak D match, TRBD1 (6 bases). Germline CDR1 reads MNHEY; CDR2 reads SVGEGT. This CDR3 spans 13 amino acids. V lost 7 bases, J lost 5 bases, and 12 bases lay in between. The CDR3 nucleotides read TGTGCCAGCACAGTGCAGGGGCATCAGCCCCAGCATTTT. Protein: CASTVQGHQPQHF.

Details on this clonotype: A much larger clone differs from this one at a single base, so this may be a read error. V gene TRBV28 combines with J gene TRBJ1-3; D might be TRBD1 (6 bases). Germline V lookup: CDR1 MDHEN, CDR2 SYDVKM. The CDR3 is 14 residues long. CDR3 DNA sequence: TGTGCCAGCAGTTTTTTAGGCAGGGGAGACACCATGTATTTT. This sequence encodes CASSFLGRGDTMYF.

CDR3 loop: CASSLRNRGGNQPQHF. CDR3 coding DNA: TGTGCCAGCAGTCTCAGAAACAGGGGCGGCAATCAGCCCCAGCATTTT. The chain combines TRBV6-2 or TRBV6-3 with TRBJ1-5, with 7 bases fitting TRBD1. CDR1 is MNHEY and CDR2 is SVGEGT in the germline V gene. V gave up 5 bases and J gave up 2 bases; unmatched junction bases: 9. There are 16 residues in the CDR3.

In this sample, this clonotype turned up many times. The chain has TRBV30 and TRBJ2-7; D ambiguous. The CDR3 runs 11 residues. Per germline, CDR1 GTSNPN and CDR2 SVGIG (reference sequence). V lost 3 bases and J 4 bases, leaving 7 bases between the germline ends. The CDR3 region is CAWSLRYEQYF. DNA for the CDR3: TGTGCCTGGAGCCTCCGGTACGAGCAGTACTTC.

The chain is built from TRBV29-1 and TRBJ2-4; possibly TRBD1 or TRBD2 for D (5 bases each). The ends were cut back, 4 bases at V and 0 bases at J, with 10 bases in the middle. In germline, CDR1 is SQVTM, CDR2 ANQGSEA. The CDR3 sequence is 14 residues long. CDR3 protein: CSVGGRLAKNIQYF. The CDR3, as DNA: TGCAGCGTTGGGGGACGGCTAGCCAAAAACATTCAGTACTTC.

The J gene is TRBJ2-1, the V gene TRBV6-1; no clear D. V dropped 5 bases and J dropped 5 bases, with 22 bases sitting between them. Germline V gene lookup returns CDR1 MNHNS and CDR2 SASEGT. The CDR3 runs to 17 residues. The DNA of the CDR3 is TGTGCCAGCAGTCCCGCCTGGGGAACTTCGAAAAACAATGAGCAGTTCTTC. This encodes CASSPAWGTSKNNEQFF.